The entry below gives a single T cell receptor (beta chain) sequence along with its context. CDR3 length equals 14 residues. V gave up 5 bases and J gave up 4 bases; unmatched junction bases: 3. CDR1 and CDR2 (germline): SGHTA, FQGTGA. These data belong to a study of blood T cell repertoires in COVID-19. The wider study: Sites across the United States, Italy and Spain contributed samples from acute and convalescent COVID-19. The cDNA or gDNA used as material had been derived from T cells, B-cell-depleted T cells, or PBMCs.

In the authors' workflow: Estimates of nucleated cell counts were drawn from the amplification of reference gene primers. Sequenced by immunoSEQ multiplex PCR; TCRdb stores in-frame clones only, minus some. That table is the source of V, J and clone size, and D and trimming were worked out from the DNA. The table lists some 250,000 clones, around 86% of them singletons. The sample comprised peripheral blood. The chain employs TRBV7-3 and TRBJ2-3; 10 bases fit TRBD1. The receptor's source is a woman aged 60 to 75 with active or convalescent COVID-19. CDR3 DNA: TGTGCCAGCAGCCCGACAGGGGGCTCAGATACGCAGTATTTT. Its translation is CASSPTGGSDTQYF.